This TCR beta chain is from a study of T-cell reconstitution after alpha-beta-depleted transplantation in children. Trimming at V came to 4 bases and at J to 7 bases, leaving 17 bases not matched to a gene. Germline CDR1 GTSNPN, CDR2 SVGIG (reference sequence). The CDR3 loop spans 17 amino acids. This clonotype was seen repeatedly, ten times or more. Library preparation (for TCRbeta) was performed with unique molecular identifiers. TCRdb used MiXCR to reprocess the PCR reads, holding one entry per CDR3 protein. The table shows about 600,000 distinct CDR3 sequences, with roughly a tenth occurring only once.

The chain recombines TRBV30 with TRBJ2-7; 12 bases line up with TRBD2. The sample in question was PBMCs from the stem cell graft donor, obtained from the stem cell graft. This TCR was sampled from a human donor who donated a stem cell graft to a child with acute myeloid leukemia. The CDR3 DNA reads TGTGCCTGGACACTTCGGCGGACTAGCGGGATAAGGAGAGAGCAGTACTTC. Translation gives CAWTLRRTSGIRREQYF.